This T cell receptor beta chain was found in a study of control samples from healthy donors and cancer patients. Some clones are missing from TCRdb's copy, which holds only in-frame ones; the method was immunoSEQ multiplex PCR. The sample holds about 180,000 clones, 94% seen once. CDR3 length: 15 amino acids. The germline V gene has CDR1 DFQATT and CDR2 SNEGSKA (reference sequence). V gave up 3 bases and J gave up 0 bases, with 15 bases separating them. This TCR was recovered from a young woman in good health. The chain recombines TRBV20-1 with TRBJ2-7, with a tentative D call TRBD2 (5 bases). Sequences were obtained from blood. CDR3 sequence: CSASDRGHSSYEQYF. The CDR3 DNA is TGCAGTGCTAGTGATAGAGGGCACAGCTCCTACGAGCAGTACTTC.